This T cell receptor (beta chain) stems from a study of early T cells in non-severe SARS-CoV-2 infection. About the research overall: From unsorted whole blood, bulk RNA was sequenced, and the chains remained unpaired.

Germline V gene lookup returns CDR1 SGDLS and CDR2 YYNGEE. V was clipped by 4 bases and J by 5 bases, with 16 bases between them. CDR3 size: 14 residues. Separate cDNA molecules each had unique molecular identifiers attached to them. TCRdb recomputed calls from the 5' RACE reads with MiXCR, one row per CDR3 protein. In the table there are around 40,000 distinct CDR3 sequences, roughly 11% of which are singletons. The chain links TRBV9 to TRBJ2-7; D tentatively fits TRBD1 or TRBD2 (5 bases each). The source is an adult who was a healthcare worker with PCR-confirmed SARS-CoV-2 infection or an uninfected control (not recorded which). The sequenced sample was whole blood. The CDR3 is CASSQGEPSHEQYF. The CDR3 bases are TGTGCCAGCAGCCAAGGGGAGCCCTCTCACGAGCAGTACTTC.